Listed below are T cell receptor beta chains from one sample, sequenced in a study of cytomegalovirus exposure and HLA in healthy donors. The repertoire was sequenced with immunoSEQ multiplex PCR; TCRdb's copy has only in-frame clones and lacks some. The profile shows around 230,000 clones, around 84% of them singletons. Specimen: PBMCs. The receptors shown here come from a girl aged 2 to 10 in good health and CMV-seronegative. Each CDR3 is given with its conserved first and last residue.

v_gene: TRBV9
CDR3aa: CASRLTDRKGYGYTF

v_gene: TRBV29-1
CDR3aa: CSVAKGILYEQYF

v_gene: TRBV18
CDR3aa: CASSPITGSDEQFF

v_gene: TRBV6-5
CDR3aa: CASSYRTGFDYGYTF

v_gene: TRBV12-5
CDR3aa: CASGPLAGGYNEQFF

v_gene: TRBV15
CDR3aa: CATSIAGGDEQYF

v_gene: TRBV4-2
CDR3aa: CASREGLEQYF

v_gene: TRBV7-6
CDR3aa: CASSPGTSTDTQYF

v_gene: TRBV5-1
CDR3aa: CASSRRQGNTEAFF

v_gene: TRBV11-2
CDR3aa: CASSLVSRTVRNEKLFF

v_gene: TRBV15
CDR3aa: CATSRDLGSQETQYF

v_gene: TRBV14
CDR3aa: CASSQPGVPPDTQYF

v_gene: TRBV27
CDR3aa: CASSLAGEVDTQYF

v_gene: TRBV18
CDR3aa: CASSPKIGETYGYTF

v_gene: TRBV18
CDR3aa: CASSPSPPGADSPLHF

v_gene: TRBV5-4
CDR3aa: CASSYLNSSSYNEQFF

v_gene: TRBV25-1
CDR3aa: CASAGAWETQYF

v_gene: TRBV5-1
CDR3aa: CASSLRGGTSTDTQYF

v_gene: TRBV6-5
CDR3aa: CASSPTYGTQYF

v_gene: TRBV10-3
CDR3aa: CAISDKRESEQYF

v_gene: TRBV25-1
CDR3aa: CASSEGVTSGTQETQYF

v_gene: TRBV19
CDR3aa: CASTLAGGRADTQYF

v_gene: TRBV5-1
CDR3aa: CASSPGSLSGYTF

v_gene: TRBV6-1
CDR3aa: CAIRGWMNTEAFF

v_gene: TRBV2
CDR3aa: CASSGLAGAKNIQYF

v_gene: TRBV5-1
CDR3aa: CASSLWLAGASEQFF

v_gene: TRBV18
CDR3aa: CASSTQGSIDEKLFF

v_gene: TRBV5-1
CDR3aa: CASRTGTSVYEQFF

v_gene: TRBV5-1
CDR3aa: CASSEGLREQFF

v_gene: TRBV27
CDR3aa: CASSLRDRGTDTQYF

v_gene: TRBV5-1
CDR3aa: CASSLAGVLIDTQYF

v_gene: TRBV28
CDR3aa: CASSVSGRAFF

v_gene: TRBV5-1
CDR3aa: CASSRTASLVETQYF

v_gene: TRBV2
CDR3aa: CASSESGPYGYTF

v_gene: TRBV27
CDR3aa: CASSSPVSLADTQYF

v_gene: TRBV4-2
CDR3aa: CASSQEAVDTQYF

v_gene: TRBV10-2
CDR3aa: CASSERRGGSDTQYF

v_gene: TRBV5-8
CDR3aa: CASSSTGKGNSPLHF

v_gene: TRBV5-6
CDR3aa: CASTQGAGLLDGYTF

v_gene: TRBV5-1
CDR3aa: CASSSGQGGTDTQYF

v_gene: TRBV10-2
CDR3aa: CASRTSVYYEQYF

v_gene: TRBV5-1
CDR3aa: CASSLLTSGGSEQYF

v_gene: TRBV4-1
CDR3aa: CASSPQGEGVYGYTF

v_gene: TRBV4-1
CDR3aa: CASRRGWTGGETQYF

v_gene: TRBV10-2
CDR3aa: CASRGLAGSETQYF

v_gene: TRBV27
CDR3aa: CASSSGVLNTGELFF

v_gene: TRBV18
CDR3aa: CASSPKSDRVWTQYF